The 25 T cell receptor beta chains in this list originate from one sample, sequenced in a study of shared clonotypes between healthy human individuals. Assay used: immunoSEQ multiplex PCR; TCRdb lists only in-frame clones, some missing. The sample holds around 1,900,000 clones, 93% seen once. CD45RO negativity and positive selection for CCR7 defined naive CD8 cells, a population that excluded terminally differentiated effector memory CD45RA+ cells. The sample was naive CD8+ T cells from PBMCs. Source of these receptors: a man younger than 35 in good health. Some clones in this sample may be carry-over from other donors' samples.

The chain employs TRBV19 and TRBJ1-1; D gene unclear. V was clipped by 3 bases and J by 0 bases, with 5 bases between them. The CDR3 loop spans 13 amino acids. Germline lookup yields CDR1 LNHDA and CDR2 SQIVND (reference sequence). The CDR3 loop reads CASSMSVNTEAFF. The CDR3 DNA reads TGTGCCAGTAGTATGAGTGTGAACACTGAAGCTTTCTTT.

This chain joins TRBV4-1 and TRBJ1-3; the match to TRBD1 covers 12 bases. Trimming removed 4 bases from V and 4 bases from J; junction bases left unmatched: 5. The CDR3 contains 16 residues. Germline V lookup: CDR1 MGHRA, CDR2 YSYEKL. The CDR3 coding sequence is TGCGCCAGCAGCCCAACCGGGACAGGGGGCGGAAACACCATATATTTT. The encoded protein is CASSPTGTGGGNTIYF.

The rearrangement joins TRBV7-9 to TRBJ1-1; a possible D gene is TRBD1 (5 bases). This CDR3 is 14 amino acids long. The V end lost 5 bases, the J end lost 5 bases, and 15 bases lay between the germline ends. Germline V gene lookup returns CDR1 SEHNR and CDR2 FQNEAQ (reference sequence). The CDR3 sequence is CASSRRDPWTEAFF. The CDR3 DNA sequence: TGTGCCAGCAGCCGGCGGGACCCGTGGACTGAAGCTTTCTTT.

V gene TRBV4-2 combines with J gene TRBJ1-2; D is uncertain. The CDR3 is 14 residues long. CDR1 and CDR2 from the germline V gene are LGHNA and YNFKEQ. With 4 bases removed from V and 4 bases from J, the gap between germline ends came to 13 bases. Written as DNA, the CDR3 is TGTGCCAGCAGCCCCCTCGAGGGCAGCTATGGCTACACCTTC. Its translation is CASSPLEGSYGYTF.

The rearrangement joins TRBV4-1 to TRBJ2-2, with TRBD1 matching over 10 bases. Germline V gene lookup returns CDR1 MGHRA and CDR2 YSYEKL. With 3 bases clipped from V and 4 bases from J, the junction kept 5 bases outside the gene matches. The CDR3 is 16 amino acids. The CDR3 loop is CASSHRTGGGTGELFF. CDR3 in DNA: TGCGCCAGCAGCCATCGGACAGGGGGGGGCACCGGGGAGCTGTTTTTT.

The V and J genes are TRBV9 and TRBJ2-7; D remains ambiguous. Trimming shortened V by 3 bases and J by 3 bases, and 4 bases separated the two germline ends. The CDR3 totals 11 residues. CDR1 and CDR2 (germline): SGDLS, YYNGEE. The CDR3 protein is CASSANYEQYF. The CDR3 DNA sequence: TGTGCCAGCAGCGCGAACTACGAGCAGTACTTC.

The CDR3 nucleotides are TGTGCCAGCAGCCCTAGATGGACAGAAGAAAAGAACTATGGCTACACCTTC. This codes for CASSPRWTEEKNYGYTF. This chain connects TRBV7-8 to TRBJ1-2, with D perhaps matching TRBD1 (6 bases). With 5 bases removed from V and 2 bases from J, the gap between germline ends came to 21 bases. CDR1 SGHVS and CDR2 FQNEAQ come from the germline V gene. The CDR3 is made up of 17 amino acids.

The V call is TRBV19, the J call TRBJ1-2, with no clear D. Germline V gene data show CDR1 as LNHDA and CDR2 as SQIVND (reference sequence). The CDR3 consists of 14 residues. Trimming cost V 7 bases and J 4 bases, with 16 bases left between them. The CDR3 region is CASTAGGLGYGYTF. The CDR3 nucleotides read TGTGCCAGTACCGCAGGAGGGCTCGGCTATGGCTACACCTTC.

Written as DNA, the CDR3 is TGTGCCAGCAGGGGTGATTCTCCTTATGGCTACACCTTC. Its translation: CASRGDSPYGYTF. The chain employs TRBV5-6 and TRBJ1-2; D is unresolved. V shed 5 bases and J shed 5 bases, with 13 bases lying between them. In germline, CDR1 is SGHDT, CDR2 YYEEEE. The CDR3 loop spans 13 amino acids.

This chain links TRBV27 with TRBJ1-1; D may be TRBD1 (5 bases). Germline CDR1 and CDR2: MNHEY and SMNVEV (reference sequence). Trimming pared 2 bases from V and 1 base from J, leaving 11 bases between. This CDR3 has 15 amino acids. DNA for the CDR3: TGTGCCAGCAGTTTAAATCCAGGGCGGAACACTGAAGCTTTCTTT. It encodes CASSLNPGRNTEAFF.

CDR3 loop: CASRQHPGLSNYGYTF. CDR3 coding DNA: TGTGCCAGCAGGCAGCACCCAGGGCTTTCTAACTATGGCTACACCTTC. The chain couples TRBV27 to TRBJ1-2, with a possible D match to TRBD1 (5 bases). Per the germline V gene, CDR1 is MNHEY and CDR2 is SMNVEV (reference sequence). The CDR3 contains 16 residues. Deletions cut 6 bases from V and 0 bases from J, with 17 bases between.

This rearrangement joins TRBV9 to TRBJ1-4; possible D gene TRBD1, 5 bases. Trimming stripped 4 bases from V and 4 bases from J, with 11 bases between. Looked up from germline, CDR1 is SGDLS and CDR2 is YYNGEE. The CDR3 runs to 14 residues. CDR3 DNA: TGTGCCAGCAGCCGACGGGACCTTAATGAAAAACTGTTTTTT. Encoded protein: CASSRRDLNEKLFF.

This rearrangement joins TRBV7-9 to TRBJ2-2; a weak D match, TRBD2 (5 bases). CDR1 and CDR2 (germline): SEHNR, FQNEAQ (reference sequence). V was shortened by 5 bases and J by 6 bases, with 13 bases between the two germline ends. The length of the CDR3 is 14 residues. The CDR3 region is CASSRGLRSGELFF. Here the CDR3 DNA reads TGTGCCAGCAGCCGGGGTTTAAGGTCCGGGGAGCTGTTTTTT.

J is TRBJ2-7 and V is TRBV7-2; the D gene is possibly TRBD1 (5 bases). The germline V gene encodes CDR1 SGHTA and CDR2 FQGNSA. The CDR3 runs to 14 residues. With 5 bases removed from V and 3 bases from J, the gap between germline ends came to 14 bases. The CDR3 coding sequence is TGTGCCAGCAGCCATAGGGGTTCGGGCTACGAGCAGTACTTC. This encodes CASSHRGSGYEQYF.

The chain couples TRBV6-4 to TRBJ2-1; D possibly corresponds to TRBD1 (5 bases). Germline assignment: CDR1 MRHNA and CDR2 SNTAGT. Trimming removed 3 bases from V and 4 bases from J, with 7 bases in between. The CDR3 contains 13 residues. The CDR3 sequence: CASSEGRYNEQFF. The CDR3 coding sequence is TGTGCCAGCAGTGAGGGGCGATACAATGAGCAGTTCTTC.

V is TRBV9 and J is TRBJ2-2, with D tentatively TRBD2 (5 bases). The length of the CDR3 is 14 residues. Germline assignment: CDR1 SGDLS and CDR2 YYNGEE. The V and J ends lost 1 base and 7 bases respectively, with 11 bases between them. CDR3 loop: CASSVWAEGGELFF. CDR3 DNA sequence: TGTGCCAGCAGCGTATGGGCTGAGGGCGGGGAGCTGTTTTTT.

The chain combines TRBV7-9 with TRBJ1-4; possible D gene TRBD1, 6 bases. CDR1 SEHNR and CDR2 FQNEAQ come from the germline V gene (reference sequence). Trimming took off 3 bases at V and 7 bases at J, with 12 bases between the two ends. The CDR3 contains 14 residues. CDR3 region: CASSLRGGVEKLFF. DNA of the CDR3: TGTGCCAGCAGCTTGAGGGGGGGCGTTGAAAAACTGTTTTTT.

This chain connects TRBV27 to TRBJ2-1, with D unclear. This CDR3 is built from 13 residues. Deletions cut 5 bases from V and 4 bases from J, with 9 bases between. The germline V gene has CDR1 MNHEY and CDR2 SMNVEV (reference sequence). The CDR3 loop is CASSPVPYNEQFF. In DNA, the CDR3 is TGTGCCAGCAGTCCCGTCCCATACAATGAGCAGTTCTTC.

The gene calls are TRBV27 and TRBJ2-7, with D perhaps matching TRBD1 (6 bases). CDR3 length: 17 amino acids. Trimming took 5 bases from V and 3 from J, leaving 23 bases between them. Germline CDR1 reads MNHEY; CDR2 reads SMNVEV (reference sequence). The CDR3 is CASSQSMGAGIGYEQYF. The CDR3 DNA sequence: TGTGCCAGCAGTCAAAGTATGGGGGCAGGGATAGGCTACGAGCAGTACTTC.

The gene calls are TRBV27 and TRBJ2-7, with D possibly matching TRBD2 (10 bases). The CDR3 length is 17 residues. Deletions cut 9 bases from V and 4 bases from J, with 28 bases between. Germline V gene sequence: CDR1 MNHEY, CDR2 SMNVEV (reference sequence). As DNA, the CDR3 is TGTGCCAGTGGACAGGGGACGTTAAGCGGGAGGGCTTACGAGCAGTACTTC. This encodes CASGQGTLSGRAYEQYF.

The chain links TRBV4-1 to TRBJ2-2; D is unresolved. Trimming removed 2 bases from V and 0 bases from J, with 4 bases in between. Germline CDR1 is MGHRA and CDR2 is YSYEKL. The CDR3 has 14 residues. The CDR3 reads CASSQSSNTGELFF. CDR3 DNA: TGCGCCAGCAGCCAATCCTCGAACACCGGGGAGCTGTTTTTT.

This rearrangement joins TRBV27 to TRBJ1-1; no firm D call. V shed 7 bases and J shed 2 bases, with 23 bases lying between them. Germline loops: CDR1 MNHEY, CDR2 SMNVEV (reference sequence). The CDR3 is 17 residues long. CDR3 residues: CASTAIPPADANTEAFF. The CDR3 DNA is TGTGCCAGCACCGCCATACCCCCAGCAGACGCAAACACTGAAGCTTTCTTT.

The chain recombines TRBV6-5 with TRBJ1-1; D unclear. V lost 0 bases to trimming and J lost 4 bases, with 12 bases between them. Germline CDR1 MNHEY, CDR2 SVGAGI. CDR3 length: 15 amino acids. CDR3 in DNA: TGTGCCAGCAGTTACTCGACTGGAAAGATCACTGAAGCTTTCTTT. Its translation is CASSYSTGKITEAFF.

Notes on this clone: The same CDR3 also results from other DNA sequences found in this sample. The V call is TRBV27, the J call TRBJ1-5; 9 bases match TRBD1. The CDR3 contains 15 residues. Germline assignment: CDR1 MNHEY and CDR2 SMNVEV (reference sequence). The J segment lost 7 bases and the V segment lost 5 bases, leaving 9 bases of the junction unmatched. The CDR3 here is CASSPTGTGYQPQHF. The CDR3 DNA reads as TGTGCCAGCAGTCCAACCGGGACAGGGTACCAGCCCCAGCATTTT.

With regard to this clone: The sample has other DNA sequences that encode this CDR3 too. The gene calls are TRBV9 and TRBJ2-2; D is ambiguous. Germline CDR1 is SGDLS and CDR2 is YYNGEE. Trimming cost V 0 bases and J 0 bases, with 9 bases left between them. The CDR3 has 16 amino acids. In DNA form, the CDR3 reads TGTGCCAGCAGCGTAGCTGGGCGGTCGAACACCGGGGAGCTGTTTTTT. This gives the protein CASSVAGRSNTGELFF.